The 20 T cell receptor beta chains below all came from one sample that was sequenced in a study of memory CD4+ T cells and cytomegalovirus serostatus. Assay: immunoSEQ multiplex PCR; the TCRdb copy retains only in-frame clones and omits some. The table has approximately 52,000 clones, around 82% seen once. Single viable CD3+CD4+CD8-CD45RO+ cells were sorted as the memory CD4+ T cells. Sequenced input: memory CD4+ T cells from blood. The receptors here all came from an adult in good health and CMV-seronegative.

The chain links TRBV5-1 to TRBJ2-5; 7 bases map to TRBD2. Trimming at V came to 6 bases and at J to 5 bases, leaving 13 bases not matched to a gene. CDR3 length: 15 residues. CDR1 SGHRS and CDR2 YFSETQ come from the germline V gene. CDR3 nucleotide sequence: TGCGCCAGCACCATTAGCGGTTTCGGGAGGGAGACCCAGTACTTC. It codes for CASTISGFGRETQYF.

Only a few counts were recorded for this clone. The J gene is TRBJ2-3, the V gene TRBV9; D not certain. Looked up from germline, CDR1 is SGDLS and CDR2 is YYNGEE. The V and J ends lost 0 bases and 3 bases respectively, with 8 bases between them. The CDR3 has 14 residues. CDR3 loop: CASSVEQRTDTQYF. DNA for the CDR3: TGTGCCAGCAGCGTAGAACAGAGGACAGATACGCAGTATTTT.

The V gene is TRBV14, the J gene TRBJ2-7; D unclear. CDR3 length equals 15 residues. Germline-derived CDR1 and CDR2 are SGHDN and FVKESK. Trimming pared 0 bases from V and 0 bases from J, leaving 9 bases between. CDR3 DNA sequence: TGTGCCAGCAGCCAAGATTCTCGCTACTCCTACGAGCAGTACTTC. Its translation is CASSQDSRYSYEQYF.

V is TRBV25-1 and J is TRBJ1-1; D is possibly TRBD1 (5 bases). CDR1 is MGHDK and CDR2 is SYGVNS in the germline V gene. The CDR3 covers 14 residues. The V end was cut by 0 bases, the J end by 7 bases, with 12 bases between. The CDR3 here is CASSEYGAIGEAFF. In DNA form, the CDR3 reads TGTGCCAGCAGTGAATATGGGGCGATAGGTGAAGCTTTCTTT.

The gene calls are TRBV19 and TRBJ2-5; TRBD1 matches 7 bases. Trimming took 2 bases from V and 4 from J; bases not matched to a gene: 10. The CDR3 consists of 16 residues. CDR1 and CDR2 (germline): LNHDA, SQIVND (reference sequence). CDR3: CASSISFDRAGETQYF. CDR3 bases: TGTGCCAGTAGTATATCCTTCGACAGGGCGGGAGAGACCCAGTACTTC.

The chain joins TRBV5-1 to TRBJ2-1; 11 nucleotides align to TRBD1. From germline, CDR1 is SGHRS and CDR2 YFSETQ. The trim removed 5 bases at V and 3 bases at J, leaving 4 bases unmatched. This CDR3 is 15 amino acids long. As DNA, the CDR3 is TGCGCCAGCAGTCGTGGGACAGGGGGCTACAATGAGCAGTTCTTC. Its protein is CASSRGTGGYNEQFF.

This chain joins TRBV6-1 and TRBJ1-5; the D gene is possibly TRBD1 (6 bases). Deletions cut 7 bases from V and 3 bases from J, with 16 bases between. The CDR3 length is 15 residues. Germline-derived CDR1 and CDR2 are MNHNS and SASEGT. The CDR3 DNA reads TGTGCCAGCATTTCAACCGGGACACACAATCAGCCCCAGCATTTT. Amino acids: CASISTGTHNQPQHF.

The rearrangement uses TRBV7-6 and TRBJ1-3, with D hard to call. Germline V gives CDR1 SGHVS, CDR2 FNYEAQ. This CDR3 is built from 14 residues. V dropped 1 base and J dropped 2 bases, with 6 bases sitting between them. The CDR3 coding sequence is TGTGCCAGCAGCTTAGGGGGAACTGGAAACACCATATATTTT. Its translation: CASSLGGTGNTIYF.

This clone was detected a few times. The CDR3 nucleotides are TGTGCCAGCGGTCTAGGACAGGGTGGCACCGGGGAGCTGTTTTTT. This translates into CASGLGQGGTGELFF. This rearrangement joins TRBV28 to TRBJ2-2; 8 nucleotides match TRBD1. J gave up 4 bases and V 8 bases, and 9 bases lay outside the gene matches. The CDR3 contains 15 residues. Germline CDR1 reads MDHEN; CDR2 reads SYDVKM.

This clone was found a few times. The rearrangement uses TRBV5-1 and TRBJ1-3, with 10 bases lining up with TRBD1. The CDR3 totals 15 residues. V shed 4 bases, J shed 2 bases, and the junction held 3 bases outside the gene matches. Germline lookup yields CDR1 SGHRS and CDR2 YFSETQ. The CDR3 region is CASSRQGAAGNTIYF. CDR3 in DNA: TGCGCCAGCAGCAGACAGGGGGCGGCTGGAAACACCATATATTTT.

The rearrangement uses TRBV11-1 and TRBJ2-1; 9 bases are shared with TRBD1. The V gene's germline CDR1 is SGHAT and CDR2 FQDESV (reference sequence). CDR3 length: 18 amino acids. Unmatched junction bases numbered 11, after V lost 5 bases and J lost 0 bases. The CDR3 is CASSQGQGSFPSYNEQFF. CDR3 coding DNA: TGTGCCAGCAGCCAGGGACAGGGCTCCTTTCCCTCCTACAATGAGCAGTTCTTC.

The V call is TRBV11-2, the J call TRBJ2-1, with TRBD2 matching over 8 bases. J gave up 8 bases and V 6 bases, and 12 bases lay outside the gene matches. This CDR3 spans 15 amino acids. Germline values: CDR1 SGHAT, CDR2 FQNNGV. CDR3 sequence reads: CASRRNGGEVYEQFF. For the CDR3, the DNA is TGTGCCAGCAGGCGCAACGGGGGGGAGGTTTATGAGCAGTTCTTC.

DNA of the CDR3: TGTGCCAGCAGTTATTCGACAGATACAGAGACCCAGTACTTC. Translated, it gives CASSYSTDTETQYF. The rearrangement joins TRBV6-6 to TRBJ2-5; weak D call: TRBD1 (5 bases). Trimming shortened V by 3 bases and J by 4 bases, and 12 bases separated the two germline ends. CDR1 and CDR2 from the germline V gene are MNHNY and SVGAGI (reference sequence). The CDR3 contains 14 residues.

V gene TRBV2 combines with J gene TRBJ1-1; no definite D call. V lost 4 bases to trimming and J lost 7 bases, with 7 bases between them. There are 11 residues in the CDR3. Germline loops: CDR1 SNHLY, CDR2 FYNNEI. CDR3 sequence reads: CASSVLIEAFF. The CDR3 nucleotides are TGTGCCAGCAGTGTATTGATTGAAGCTTTCTTT. Filled out from reference TRBV2 and TRBJ1-1, the complete variable domain reads EPEVTQTPSHQVTQMGQEVILRCVPISNHLYFYWYRQILGQKVEFLVSFYNNEISEKSEIFDDQFSVERPDGSNFTLKIRSTKLEDSAMYFCASSVLIEAFFGQGTRLTVV.

DNA for the CDR3: TGTGCCAGTAGTGAACGGGGCGGGGGAACGATGGCCAACGTCCTGACTTTC. It encodes CASSERGGGTMANVLTF. The chain carries TRBV19 and TRBJ2-6; 7 positions agree with TRBD2. The CDR3 loop spans 17 amino acids. The V and J ends lost 5 bases and 6 bases, in that order; junction bases with no gene match: 13. Germline CDR1 LNHDA, CDR2 SQIVND (reference sequence).

The chain combines TRBV28 with TRBJ2-4, with TRBD1 identical over 10 bases. Germline-derived CDR1 and CDR2 are MDHEN and SYDVKM. This CDR3 spans 16 amino acids. V was clipped by 5 bases and J by 2 bases; unmatched bases: 6. In nucleotides, the CDR3 is TGTGCCAGCAGTCTCGGACAGGGGGTGACCAAAAACATTCAGTACTTC. It translates to CASSLGQGVTKNIQYF. The full variable domain, completed using reference TRBV28 and TRBJ2-4, is DVKVTQSSRYLVKRTGEKVFLECVQDMDHENMFWYRQDPGLGLRLIYFSYDVKMKEKGDIPEGYSVSREKKERFSLILESASTNQTSMYLCASSLGQGVTKNIQYFGAGTRLSVL.

This chain uses TRBV4-2 with TRBJ2-5; 7 positions agree with TRBD2. After removal of 1 base from V and 7 bases from J, the junction contained 6 bases not matched to a gene. CDR1 and CDR2 (germline): LGHNA, YNFKEQ. The CDR3 has 14 amino acids. The CDR3 reads CASSQGTSEGTQYF. The CDR3 DNA sequence: TGTGCCAGCAGCCAAGGGACTAGTGAGGGGACCCAGTACTTC.

The chain employs TRBV7-8 and TRBJ1-5, with D unclear. V lost 1 base to trimming and J lost 6 bases, with 10 bases between them. The CDR3 has 14 amino acids. Germline V gives CDR1 SGHVS, CDR2 FQNEAQ. CDR3 coding DNA: TGTGCCAGCAGCTTAGAGCACCGAATTCAGCCCCAGCATTTT. Amino acids: CASSLEHRIQPQHF.

This clone was detected a few times. The chain is built from TRBV6-5 and TRBJ1-2; 9 nucleotides line up with TRBD1. Germline lookup yields CDR1 MNHEY and CDR2 SVGAGI. Trimming cost V 6 bases and J 7 bases; bases outside gene matches: 9. This CDR3 has 14 amino acids. CDR3 residues: CASRNDRGMRGYTF. CDR3 sequence (DNA): TGTGCCAGCAGGAACGACAGGGGGATGCGTGGCTACACCTTC.

J is TRBJ2-3 and V is TRBV6-1; D might be TRBD2 (6 bases). There are 12 residues in the CDR3. In germline, CDR1 is MNHNS, CDR2 SASEGT. CDR3 in amino acids: CATREVTDTQYF. The CDR3 DNA reads as TGTGCAACCAGGGAGGTCACAGATACGCAGTATTTT.